Below are 30 T cell receptor beta chains sequenced from a single sample in a study of cytomegalovirus exposure and HLA in healthy donors. It was with 60 Vbeta and 13 Jbeta primers that the PCR ran. Here immunoSEQ multiplex PCR was the method, and the copy in TCRdb shows in-frame clones only, minus some. The sample lists 190,000 or so clones, roughly 87% occurring once. The specimen sequenced was PBMCs. These TCRs come from a man over 45 in good health and CMV-seronegative.

The V call is TRBV11-2, the J call TRBJ1-2; 11 positions match TRBD1. The germline CDR1 and CDR2 sequences are SGHAT and FQNNGV. The CDR3 totals 15 residues. Germline trimming cut 6 bases from V and 3 bases from J; bases unmatched to any gene: 6. CDR3 region: CASSLPGQGDYGYTF. CDR3 in DNA: TGTGCCAGCAGTCTCCCGGGACAGGGGGACTATGGCTACACCTTC. Supplemented by reference TRBV11-2 and TRBJ1-2, the full variable domain reads EAGVAQSPRYKIIEKRQSVAFWCNPISGHATLYWYQQILGQGPKLLIQFQNNGVVDDSQLPKDRFSAERLKGVDSTLKIQPAKLEDSAVYLCASSLPGQGDYGYTFGSGTRLTVV.

This clone was found a few times. V and J are TRBV6-6 and TRBJ1-5, with D possibly being TRBD1 (5 bases). Looked up from germline, CDR1 is MNHNY and CDR2 is SVGAGI (reference sequence). Trimming took 2 bases from V and 1 from J, leaving 6 bases between them. The CDR3 extends over 14 amino acids. The chain's CDR3 is CASSYRGSNQPQHF. In DNA, the CDR3 is TGTGCCAGCAGTTACCGGGGGAGCAATCAGCCCCAGCATTTT.

This chain uses TRBV5-1 with TRBJ2-5; 11 bases are shared with TRBD2. The J segment lost 5 bases and the V segment lost 4 bases, leaving 7 bases of the junction unmatched. The CDR3 contains 15 residues. Germline lookup yields CDR1 SGHRS and CDR2 YFSETQ. CDR3: CASSPLGLAEETQYF. DNA of the CDR3: TGCGCCAGCAGCCCCTTGGGACTAGCGGAGGAGACCCAGTACTTC.

Details on this clone: The sample holds other DNA sequences that translate to the same CDR3. The rearrangement uses TRBV13 and TRBJ2-4; D might be TRBD2 (5 bases). This CDR3 comprises 14 residues. Germline V gives CDR1 PRHDT, CDR2 FYEKMQ (reference sequence). V was pared by 4 bases and J by 0 bases, with 7 bases between. Written as DNA, the CDR3 is TGTGCCAGCAGCTCCCGGGGAGCCAAAAACATTCAGTACTTC. Protein product: CASSSRGAKNIQYF.

The chain links TRBV7-3 to TRBJ1-1; 7 bases match TRBD1. Looked up from germline, CDR1 is SGHTA and CDR2 is FQGTGA. This CDR3 has 14 amino acids. V lost 6 bases to trimming and J lost 1 base; unmatched junction nucleotides: 5. The CDR3 DNA reads TGTGCCAGCAGGAAGGACAGGCAGAACACTGAAGCTTTCTTT. It translates to CASRKDRQNTEAFF.

The genes are TRBV7-9 and TRBJ2-1; perhaps TRBD1 as D (6 bases). Germline assignment: CDR1 SEHNR and CDR2 FQNEAQ (reference sequence). The CDR3 runs to 15 residues. Trimming pared 8 bases from V and 6 bases from J, leaving 20 bases between. Here the CDR3 reads CASVIQGSLFNEQFF. The CDR3 DNA sequence: TGTGCCAGCGTAATACAGGGTAGCCTCTTCAATGAGCAGTTCTTC.

This rearrangement joins TRBV28 to TRBJ2-7; D ambiguous. V was clipped by 6 bases and J by 3 bases, with 9 bases between them. Germline V gene data show CDR1 as MDHEN and CDR2 as SYDVKM. The CDR3 totals 12 residues. The CDR3 here is CASRFSNYEQYF. The CDR3 DNA reads TGTGCCAGCAGATTTTCTAACTACGAGCAGTACTTC.

This sequence joins TRBV2 and TRBJ2-6; D unclear. V was shortened by 6 bases and J by 0 bases, with 12 bases between the two germline ends. Per the germline V gene, CDR1 is SNHLY and CDR2 is FYNNEI. This CDR3 region has 16 residues. The CDR3 sequence is CASSPAVVSGANVLTF. CDR3 nucleotides: TGTGCCAGCAGCCCCGCAGTCGTCTCTGGGGCCAACGTCCTGACTTTC.

The CDR3 loop is CASSEPWDRQGTDTEAFF. Here the CDR3 DNA reads TGTGCCAGCAGTGAACCTTGGGACAGACAGGGAACAGACACTGAAGCTTTCTTT. The V gene is TRBV25-1, the J gene TRBJ1-1; 7 nucleotides agree with TRBD1. Germline V lookup: CDR1 MGHDK, CDR2 SYGVNS. V lost 2 bases and J lost 3; bases outside the gene matches: 15. CDR3 length equals 18 residues.

J is TRBJ2-1 and V is TRBV18, with a possible D match to TRBD2 (6 bases). Germline CDR1 is KGHSH and CDR2 is LQKENI. CDR3 length: 16 amino acids. Trimming cost V 2 bases and J 7 bases, with 18 bases left between them. The CDR3, as DNA: TGTGCCAGCTCACCAGTTCCGGAGGGTACGAAGAATGAGCAGTTCTTC. Protein product: CASSPVPEGTKNEQFF.

V usage is TRBV6-5 and J usage is TRBJ1-1; D is undetermined. CDR3 length: 12 residues. Trimming shortened V by 6 bases and J by 5 bases, and 10 bases separated the two germline ends. Germline values: CDR1 MNHEY, CDR2 SVGAGI. In nucleotides, the CDR3 is TGTGCCAGCAGCCGATCCGGGACTGAAGCTTTCTTT. It is translated as CASSRSGTEAFF.

The CDR3 sequence: CASSAGLARTDTQYF. Here the CDR3 DNA reads TGCGCCAGCAGCGCCGGACTAGCCCGCACAGATACGCAGTATTTT. The V and J genes are TRBV5-1 and TRBJ2-3; 8 bases match TRBD2. Trimming removed 4 bases from V and 1 base from J; junction bases left unmatched: 5. Germline-derived CDR1 and CDR2 are SGHRS and YFSETQ. This CDR3 is 15 amino acids long.

The chain combines TRBV6-1 with TRBJ2-7; possibly TRBD2 for D (6 bases). This CDR3 has 13 amino acids. Germline CDR1 is MNHNS and CDR2 is SASEGT. V was cut by 1 base and J by 12 bases, with 16 bases left in between. CDR3 protein: CASSEVAGTLWYF. CDR3 coding DNA: TGTGCCAGCAGTGAAGTTGCGGGGACTTTGTGGTACTTC.

On this clone: One end of the junction does not line up with germline, which may come from a read error. The V and J genes are TRBV7-7 and TRBJ2-2; tentative D call: TRBD1 (7 bases). This CDR3 is 16 amino acids long. CDR1 is SSHAT and CDR2 is FNYEAQ in the germline V gene (reference sequence). The CDR3: CASSAQGGRNTGELFF. DNA of the CDR3: TGTGCTAGCAGCGCCCAGGGGGGAAGGAACACCGGGGAGCTGTTTTTT.

The rearrangement uses TRBV5-1 and TRBJ1-2; 10 positions agree with TRBD1. Germline V gives CDR1 SGHRS, CDR2 YFSETQ. V was pared by 0 bases and J by 2 bases, with 10 bases of the junction left unmatched. The CDR3 is 18 residues long. CDR3 region: CASSLVWDRGEGNYGYTF. The CDR3 bases are TGCGCCAGCAGCTTGGTATGGGACAGGGGAGAGGGCAACTATGGCTACACCTTC.

This rearrangement joins TRBV9 to TRBJ2-1, with 11 positions matching TRBD2. The CDR3 has 15 amino acids. With 2 bases clipped from V and 9 bases from J, the junction kept 7 bases outside the gene matches. Germline assignment: CDR1 SGDLS and CDR2 YYNGEE. The CDR3 sequence is CASSVFSGGAPEQFF. The CDR3 nucleotides read TGTGCCAGCAGCGTCTTTAGCGGGGGGGCCCCTGAGCAGTTCTTC.

The chain carries TRBV13 and TRBJ2-3; TRBD1 matches at 7 bases. Germline V gene sequence: CDR1 PRHDT, CDR2 FYEKMQ (reference sequence). After removal of 4 bases from V and 0 bases from J, the junction contained 1 base not matched to a gene. This CDR3 region has 14 residues. The DNA of the CDR3 is TGTGCCAGCAGCTCGACAGGGAGCACAGATACGCAGTATTTT. Its protein is CASSSTGSTDTQYF.

The chain joins TRBV19 to TRBJ2-7; TRBD2 aligns across 7 bases. The V gene's germline CDR1 is LNHDA and CDR2 SQIVND (reference sequence). The CDR3 length is 15 residues. V lost 5 bases and J lost 0; bases outside the gene matches: 7. This chain's CDR3 is CASSVSERGSYEQYF. The CDR3 region has the DNA TGTGCCAGTAGTGTTAGCGAGCGGGGCTCCTACGAGCAGTACTTC.

Worth noting for this clone: A read error may account for a junction end that differs from germline. The chain employs TRBV4-3 and TRBJ1-5, with D perhaps matching TRBD1 (6 bases). Germline V gene data show CDR1 as LGHNA and CDR2 as YSLEER. The CDR3 is 15 residues long. CDR3 DNA: TGCGCCAGCAGCCACCAGAGGGGGACCACTCAGCCCCAGCACTTT. Its translation is CASSHQRGTTQPQHF.

The chain couples TRBV7-3 to TRBJ2-7, with 9 bases lining up with TRBD2. The V gene end was trimmed by 5 bases and the J gene end by 1 base; junction bases not matched to a gene: 12. CDR1 SGHTA and CDR2 FQGTGA come from the germline V gene. The CDR3 has 17 amino acids. CDR3 nucleotide sequence: TGTGCCAGCAGCCCGGGTAATGGTGCGGGGGGGTCCTACGAGCAGTACTTC. It is translated as CASSPGNGAGGSYEQYF.

The chain has TRBV19 and TRBJ2-7, with 8 bases aligning to TRBD2. This CDR3 is built from 15 residues. Germline values: CDR1 LNHDA, CDR2 SQIVND (reference sequence). With V trimmed by 3 bases and J by 3 bases, 7 bases remained unmatched. The DNA for the CDR3 is TGTGCCAGTAGTATTCGGCGGGGGGCCCTCTACGAGCAGTACTTC. Translated, it gives CASSIRRGALYEQYF.

A remark on this clone: Other DNA sequences in the sample encode the same CDR3. This chain joins TRBV7-3 and TRBJ1-3; possibly TRBD1 for D (5 bases). V was clipped by 0 bases and J by 4 bases, with 10 bases between them. The CDR3 runs to 15 residues. Germline V gene data show CDR1 as SGHTA and CDR2 as FQGTGA. The CDR3 loop reads CASSLTGGSGNTIYF. Here the CDR3 DNA reads TGTGCCAGCAGCTTAACCGGGGGTTCGGGAAACACCATATATTTT.

V and J are TRBV4-2 and TRBJ2-5; D is ambiguous. V was cut by 1 base and J by 4 bases, with 13 bases left in between. The germline V gene has CDR1 LGHNA and CDR2 YNFKEQ. The CDR3 is 15 amino acids. This CDR3 is CASSQVLAGRETQYF. CDR3 bases: TGTGCCAGCAGCCAAGTTCTGGCAGGTCGAGAGACCCAGTACTTC.

The gene calls are TRBV6-6 and TRBJ1-2; tentative D call: TRBD1 (6 bases). In germline, CDR1 is MNHNY, CDR2 SVGAGI (reference sequence). Trimming pared 6 bases from V and 6 bases from J, leaving 14 bases between. The CDR3 runs to 13 residues. The CDR3 sequence: CASRFRQGHGYTF. The CDR3 DNA reads as TGTGCCAGCAGGTTTAGGCAGGGGCATGGCTACACCTTC.

This chain connects TRBV30 to TRBJ2-6; D is uncertain. Germline-derived CDR1 and CDR2 are GTSNPN and SVGIG (reference sequence). The CDR3 runs 14 residues. Trimming removed 1 base from V and 0 bases from J, with 4 bases in between. CDR3 loop: CAWSGGSGANVLTF. The CDR3 region has the DNA TGTGCCTGGAGTGGCGGCTCTGGGGCCAACGTCCTGACTTTC.

This rearrangement joins TRBV5-8 to TRBJ1-2; D is undetermined. The length of the CDR3 is 15 residues. The ends were cut back, 4 bases at V and 5 bases at J, with 18 bases in the middle. CDR1 is SGHTS and CDR2 is YDEGEE in the germline V gene. The CDR3 nucleotides read TGTGCCAGCAGCGGAACGACAATGGCTCCGTATGGCTACACCTTC. Translating gives CASSGTTMAPYGYTF.

The chain couples TRBV7-2 to TRBJ2-5; 8 nucleotides align to TRBD2. CDR3 size: 16 residues. Germline V gene data show CDR1 as SGHTA and CDR2 as FQGNSA. V lost 1 base, J lost 8 bases, and 12 bases stayed unmatched. In DNA form, the CDR3 reads TGTGCCAGCAGCTTAGGGCTCGGGGCGGGGGGCATAACCCAGTACTTC. It encodes CASSLGLGAGGITQYF. Complete variable domain (other parts from reference TRBV7-2 and TRBJ2-5): GAGVSQSPSNKVTEKGKDVELRCDPISGHTALYWYRQSLGQGLEFLIYFQGNSAPDKSGLPSDRFSAERTGGSVSTLTIQRTQQEDSAVYLCASSLGLGAGGITQYFGPGTRLLVL.

The chain employs TRBV7-9 and TRBJ2-4; D is perhaps TRBD1 (6 bases). The germline V and J ends were trimmed by 4 bases and 7 bases, with 20 bases remaining between them. In germline, CDR1 is SEHNR, CDR2 FQNEAQ (reference sequence). The CDR3 length is 16 residues. The CDR3 sequence is CASSSPQGYLENIQYF. The CDR3 DNA is TGTGCCAGCAGCTCCCCCCAGGGGTATCTCGAGAACATTCAGTACTTC.

The chain employs TRBV6-1 and TRBJ2-7, with TRBD1 matching over 7 bases. This CDR3 is built from 13 residues. Germline V gene data show CDR1 as MNHNS and CDR2 as SASEGT. The junction had 3 bases not matched to a gene; V was cut back by 3 bases and J by 4 bases. CDR3 protein: CASSEETGYEQYF. The DNA of the CDR3 is TGTGCCAGCAGTGAGGAGACAGGGTACGAGCAGTACTTC.

The chain is built from TRBV6-1 and TRBJ2-4, with 7 bases fitting TRBD2. With V trimmed by 3 bases and J by 2 bases, 1 base remained unmatched. The CDR3 has 14 amino acids. CDR1 and CDR2 from the germline V gene are MNHNS and SASEGT. CDR3 DNA: TGTGCCAGCAGTGAGGGGGGGACCAAAAACATTCAGTACTTC. It is translated as CASSEGGTKNIQYF.